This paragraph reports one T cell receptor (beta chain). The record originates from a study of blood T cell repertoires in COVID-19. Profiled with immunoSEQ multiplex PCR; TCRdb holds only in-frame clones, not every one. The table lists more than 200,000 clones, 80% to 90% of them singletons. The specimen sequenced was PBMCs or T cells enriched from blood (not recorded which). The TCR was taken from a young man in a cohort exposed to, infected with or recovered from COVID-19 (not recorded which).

In DNA form, the CDR3 reads TGTGCCAGCAGCTCCCGGGGAGGTCCAGGAGCAGATACGCAGTATTTT. This codes for CASSSRGGPGADTQYF. The rearrangement links TRBV5-5 to TRBJ2-3; D might be TRBD2 (6 bases). This CDR3 is 16 amino acids long. The germline CDR1 and CDR2 sequences are SGHKS and YYEKEE (reference sequence). V shed 3 bases and J shed 4 bases, with 18 bases lying between them.